This T cell receptor (beta chain) derives from a study of T cells after yellow fever vaccination. TCRdb analysed the 5' RACE reads with MiXCR anew, one entry per CDR3 protein. The sample lists around 590,000 distinct CDR3 sequences; 12% were seen once. The CDR3 loop spans 14 amino acids. The J segment lost 1 base and the V segment lost 7 bases, leaving 6 bases of the junction unmatched. Germline CDR1 reads LNHDA; CDR2 reads SQIVND (reference sequence). A word on this clonotype: No antigen is known for it.

Study-level results: Peaking faster, on day 5 versus 15, the secondary response was nonetheless weaker. Detected again after the booster were most primary-vaccination clones, at almost 97% CD4 and 88% CD8.

The sample was PBMCs, taken on the day of the yellow fever booster vaccination. The sequence came from a young man who received the YFV17D yellow fever vaccine. The V call is TRBV19, the J call TRBJ2-7, with 8 nucleotides matching TRBD2. The CDR3 sequence is CASTDGGASYEQYF. CDR3 sequence (DNA): TGTGCCAGTACCGACGGGGGGGCATCCTACGAGCAGTACTTC.